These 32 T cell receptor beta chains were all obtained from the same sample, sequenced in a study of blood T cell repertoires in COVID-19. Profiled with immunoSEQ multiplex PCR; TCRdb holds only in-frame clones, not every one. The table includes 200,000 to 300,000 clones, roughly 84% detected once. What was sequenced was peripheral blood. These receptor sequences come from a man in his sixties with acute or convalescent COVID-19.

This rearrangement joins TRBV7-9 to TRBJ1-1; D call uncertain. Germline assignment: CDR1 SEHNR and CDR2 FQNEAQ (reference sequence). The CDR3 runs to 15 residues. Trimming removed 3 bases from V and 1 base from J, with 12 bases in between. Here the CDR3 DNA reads TGTGCCAGCAGCTTCCTGAGGTATAAGAACACTGAAGCTTTCTTT. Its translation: CASSFLRYKNTEAFF.

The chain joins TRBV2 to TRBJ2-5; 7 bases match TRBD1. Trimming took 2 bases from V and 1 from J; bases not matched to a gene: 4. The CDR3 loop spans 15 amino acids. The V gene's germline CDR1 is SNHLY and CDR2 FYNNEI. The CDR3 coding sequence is TGTGCCAGCAGTGAACTCGGGACAGTCCAAGAGACCCAGTACTTC. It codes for CASSELGTVQETQYF.

CDR3 in DNA: TGTGCCAGCAGCACTGGACAGGCCGACCAGCCCCAGCATTTT. This encodes CASSTGQADQPQHF. The chain combines TRBV5-4 with TRBJ1-5; 7 nucleotides match TRBD1. CDR3 length: 14 amino acids. CDR1 and CDR2 from the germline V gene are SGHNT and YYREEE (reference sequence). J was trimmed by 7 bases and V by 4 bases; bases with no gene match: 8.

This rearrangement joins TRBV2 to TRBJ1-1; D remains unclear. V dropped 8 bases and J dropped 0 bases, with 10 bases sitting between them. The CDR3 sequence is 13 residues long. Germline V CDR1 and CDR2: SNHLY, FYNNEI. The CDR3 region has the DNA TGTGCCAGCTCCCGTCCCCTGAACACTGAAGCTTTCTTT. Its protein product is CASSRPLNTEAFF.

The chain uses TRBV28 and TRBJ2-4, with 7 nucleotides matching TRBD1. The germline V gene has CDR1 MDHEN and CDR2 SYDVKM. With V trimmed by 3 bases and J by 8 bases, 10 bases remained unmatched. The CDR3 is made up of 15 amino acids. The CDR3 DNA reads TGTGCCAGCAGTTTCGCAGGGGTAACAGGGGACATTCAGTACTTC. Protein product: CASSFAGVTGDIQYF.

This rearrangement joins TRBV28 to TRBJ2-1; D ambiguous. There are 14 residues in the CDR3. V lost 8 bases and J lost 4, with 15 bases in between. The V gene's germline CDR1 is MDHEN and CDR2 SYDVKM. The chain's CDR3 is CASRVARYYNEQFF. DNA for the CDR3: TGTGCCAGCCGGGTAGCACGGTATTACAATGAGCAGTTCTTC.

In nucleotides, the CDR3 is TGTGCCAGCAGTGGAGACAGCTCCTACAATGAGCAGTTCTTC. It is translated as CASSGDSSYNEQFF. J is TRBJ2-1 and V is TRBV2; D is perhaps TRBD1 (5 bases). Trimming removed 4 bases from V and 0 bases from J, with 7 bases in between. The CDR3 spans 14 residues. The germline CDR1 and CDR2 sequences are SNHLY and FYNNEI.

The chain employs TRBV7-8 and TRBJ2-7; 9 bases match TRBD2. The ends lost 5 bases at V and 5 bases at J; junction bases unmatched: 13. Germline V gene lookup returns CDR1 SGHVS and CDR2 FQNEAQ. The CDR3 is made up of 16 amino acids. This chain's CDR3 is CASSLGRSSGNHEQYF. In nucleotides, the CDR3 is TGTGCCAGCAGCCTCGGGCGTTCTAGCGGGAACCACGAGCAGTACTTC.

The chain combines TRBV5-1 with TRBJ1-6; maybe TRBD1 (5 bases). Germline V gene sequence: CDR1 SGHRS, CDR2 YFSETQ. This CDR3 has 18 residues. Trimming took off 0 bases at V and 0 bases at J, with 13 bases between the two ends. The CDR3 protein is CASSLVQGFGSYNSPLHF. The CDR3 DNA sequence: TGCGCCAGCAGCTTGGTCCAGGGCTTCGGCTCCTATAATTCACCCCTCCACTTT.

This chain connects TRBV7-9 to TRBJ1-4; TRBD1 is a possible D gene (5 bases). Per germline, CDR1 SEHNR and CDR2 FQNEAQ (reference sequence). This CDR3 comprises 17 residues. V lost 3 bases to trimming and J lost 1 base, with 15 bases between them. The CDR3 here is CASSLSAGPLTNEKLFF. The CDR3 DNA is TGTGCCAGCAGCTTGTCGGCAGGGCCCTTAACTAATGAAAAACTGTTTTTT.

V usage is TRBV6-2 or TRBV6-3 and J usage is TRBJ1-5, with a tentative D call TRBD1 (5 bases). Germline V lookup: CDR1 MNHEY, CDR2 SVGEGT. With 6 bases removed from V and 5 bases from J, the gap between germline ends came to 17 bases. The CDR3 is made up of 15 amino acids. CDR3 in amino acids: CASSPEPGSHQPQHF. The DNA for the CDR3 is TGTGCCAGCAGCCCAGAGCCAGGGTCGCATCAGCCCCAGCATTTT.

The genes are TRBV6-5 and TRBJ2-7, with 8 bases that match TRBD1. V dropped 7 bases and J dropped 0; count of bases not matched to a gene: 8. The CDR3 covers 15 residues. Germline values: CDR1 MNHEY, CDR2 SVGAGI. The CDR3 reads CASIGQGPISYEQYF. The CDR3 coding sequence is TGTGCCAGCATCGGACAGGGTCCGATCTCCTACGAGCAGTACTTC.

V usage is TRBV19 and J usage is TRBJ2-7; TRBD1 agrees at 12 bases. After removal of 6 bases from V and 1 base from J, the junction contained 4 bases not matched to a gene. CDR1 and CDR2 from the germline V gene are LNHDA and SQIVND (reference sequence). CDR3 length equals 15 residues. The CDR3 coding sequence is TGTGCCAGTAGGGGACAGGGGGCGGGGTCCTACGAGCAGTACTTC. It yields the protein CASRGQGAGSYEQYF.

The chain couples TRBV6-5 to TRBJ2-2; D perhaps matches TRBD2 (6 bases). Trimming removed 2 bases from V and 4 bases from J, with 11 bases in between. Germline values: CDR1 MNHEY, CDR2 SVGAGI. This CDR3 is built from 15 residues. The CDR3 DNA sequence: TGTGCCAGCAGTTACGCCACGGGACTCACCGGGGAGCTGTTTTTT. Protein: CASSYATGLTGELFF.

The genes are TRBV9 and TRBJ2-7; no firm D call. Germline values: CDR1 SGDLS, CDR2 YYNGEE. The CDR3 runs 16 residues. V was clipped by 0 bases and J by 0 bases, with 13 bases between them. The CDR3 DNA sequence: TGTGCCAGCAGCGTAGACAGAAAAGCCCCCTCCTACGAGCAGTACTTC. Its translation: CASSVDRKAPSYEQYF.

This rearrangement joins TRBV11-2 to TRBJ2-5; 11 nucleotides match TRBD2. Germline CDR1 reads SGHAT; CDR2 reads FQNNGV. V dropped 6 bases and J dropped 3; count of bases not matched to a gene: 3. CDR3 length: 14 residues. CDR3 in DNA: TGTGCCAGCAGGATGACTAGCGGGAAAGAGACCCAGTACTTC. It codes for CASRMTSGKETQYF.

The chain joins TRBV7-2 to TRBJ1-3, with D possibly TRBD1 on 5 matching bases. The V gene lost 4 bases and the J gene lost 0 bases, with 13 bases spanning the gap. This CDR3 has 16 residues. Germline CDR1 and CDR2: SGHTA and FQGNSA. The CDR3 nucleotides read TGTGCCAGCAGCTCAGGGCTGATTAGCTCTGGAAACACCATATATTTT. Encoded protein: CASSSGLISSGNTIYF.

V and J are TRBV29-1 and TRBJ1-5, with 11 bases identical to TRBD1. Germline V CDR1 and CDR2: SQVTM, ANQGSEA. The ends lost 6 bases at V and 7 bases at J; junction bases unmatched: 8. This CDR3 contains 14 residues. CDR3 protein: CSVVDRGPDQPQHF. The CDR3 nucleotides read TGCAGCGTAGTGGACAGGGGGCCGGACCAGCCCCAGCATTTT.

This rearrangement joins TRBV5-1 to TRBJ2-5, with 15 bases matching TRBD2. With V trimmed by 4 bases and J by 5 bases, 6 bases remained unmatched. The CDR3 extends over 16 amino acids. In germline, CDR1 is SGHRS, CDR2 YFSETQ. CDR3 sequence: CASSTGTSGGHETQYF. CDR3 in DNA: TGCGCCAGCAGCACTGGGACTAGCGGGGGGCACGAGACCCAGTACTTC.

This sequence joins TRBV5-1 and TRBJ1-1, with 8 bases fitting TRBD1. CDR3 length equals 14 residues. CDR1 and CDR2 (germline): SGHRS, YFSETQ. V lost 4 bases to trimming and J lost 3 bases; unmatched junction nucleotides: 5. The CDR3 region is CASSGQGSDTEAFF. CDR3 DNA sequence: TGCGCCAGCAGCGGACAGGGTTCGGACACTGAAGCTTTCTTT.

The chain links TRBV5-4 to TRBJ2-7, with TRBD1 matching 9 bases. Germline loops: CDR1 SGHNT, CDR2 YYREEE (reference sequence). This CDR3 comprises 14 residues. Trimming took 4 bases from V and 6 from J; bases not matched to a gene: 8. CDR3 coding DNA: TGTGCCAGCAGCGTTACCGGGACAGGGTCCGAGCAGTACTTC. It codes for CASSVTGTGSEQYF. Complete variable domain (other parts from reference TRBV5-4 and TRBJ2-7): ETGVTQSPTHLIKTRGQQVTLRCSSQSGHNTVSWYQQALGQGPQFIFQYYREEENGRGNFPPRFSGLQFPNYSSELNVNALELDDSALYLCASSVTGTGSEQYFGPGTRLTVT.

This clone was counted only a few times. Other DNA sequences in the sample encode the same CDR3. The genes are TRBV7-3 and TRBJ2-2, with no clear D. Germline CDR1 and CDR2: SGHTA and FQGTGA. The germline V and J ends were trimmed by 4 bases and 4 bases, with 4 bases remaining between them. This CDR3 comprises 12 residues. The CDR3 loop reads CASSSFTGELFF. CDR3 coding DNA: TGTGCCAGCAGCTCCTTCACCGGGGAGCTGTTTTTT.

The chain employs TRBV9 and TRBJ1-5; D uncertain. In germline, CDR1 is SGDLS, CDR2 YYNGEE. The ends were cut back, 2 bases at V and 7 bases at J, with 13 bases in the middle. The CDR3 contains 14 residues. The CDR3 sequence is CASSVSSAGQPQHF. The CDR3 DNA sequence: TGTGCCAGCAGCGTCAGTTCCGCGGGACAGCCCCAGCATTTT.

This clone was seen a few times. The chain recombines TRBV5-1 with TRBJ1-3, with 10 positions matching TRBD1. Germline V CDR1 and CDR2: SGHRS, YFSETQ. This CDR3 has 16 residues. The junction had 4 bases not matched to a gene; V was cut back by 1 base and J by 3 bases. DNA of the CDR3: TGCGCCAGCAGCTTGAGGACAGGGGGGTATGGAAACACCATATATTTT. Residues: CASSLRTGGYGNTIYF. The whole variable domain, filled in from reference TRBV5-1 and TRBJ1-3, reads KAGVTQTPRYLIKTRGQQVTLSCSPISGHRSVSWYQQTPGQGLQFLFEYFSETQRNKGNFPGRFSGRQFSNSRSEMNVSTLELGDSALYLCASSLRTGGYGNTIYFGEGSWLTVV.

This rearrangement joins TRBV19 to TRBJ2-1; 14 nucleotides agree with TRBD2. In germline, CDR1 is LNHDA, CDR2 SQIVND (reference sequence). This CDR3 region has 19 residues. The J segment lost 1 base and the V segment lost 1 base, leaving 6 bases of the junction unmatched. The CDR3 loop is CASSIVGLAGGRSYNEQFF. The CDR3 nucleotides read TGTGCCAGTAGTATAGTTGGACTAGCGGGGGGCAGATCCTACAATGAGCAGTTCTTC.

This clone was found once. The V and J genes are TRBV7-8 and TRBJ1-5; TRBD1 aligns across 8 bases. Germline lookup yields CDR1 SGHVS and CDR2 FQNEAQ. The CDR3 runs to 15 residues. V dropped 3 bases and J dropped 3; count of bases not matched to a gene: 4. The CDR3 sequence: CASSFRQGINQPQHF. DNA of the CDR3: TGTGCCAGCAGCTTCAGACAGGGGATCAATCAGCCCCAGCATTTT.

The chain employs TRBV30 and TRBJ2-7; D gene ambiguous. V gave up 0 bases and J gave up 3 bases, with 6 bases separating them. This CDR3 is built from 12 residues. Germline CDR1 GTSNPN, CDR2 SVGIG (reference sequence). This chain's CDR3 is CAWSVRSYEQYF. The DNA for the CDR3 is TGTGCCTGGAGTGTACGCAGCTACGAGCAGTACTTC. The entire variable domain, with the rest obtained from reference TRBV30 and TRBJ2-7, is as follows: SQTIHQWPATLVQPVGSPLSLECTVEGTSNPNLYWYRQAAGRGLQLLFYSVGIGQISSEVPQNLSASRPQDRQFILSSKKLLLSDSGFYLCAWSVRSYEQYFGPGTRLTVT.

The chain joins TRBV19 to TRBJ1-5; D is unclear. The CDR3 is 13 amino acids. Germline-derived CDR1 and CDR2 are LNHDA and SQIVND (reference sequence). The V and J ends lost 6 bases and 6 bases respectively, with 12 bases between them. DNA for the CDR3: TGTGCCAGTAGGGAGGAGGGTCGTCAGCCCCAGCATTTT. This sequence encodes CASREEGRQPQHF. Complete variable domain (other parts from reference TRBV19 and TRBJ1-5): DGGITQSPKYLFRKEGQNVTLSCEQNLNHDAMYWYRQDPGQGLRLIYYSQIVNDFQKGDIAEGYSVSREKKESFPLTVTSAQKNPTAFYLCASREEGRQPQHFGDGTRLSIL.

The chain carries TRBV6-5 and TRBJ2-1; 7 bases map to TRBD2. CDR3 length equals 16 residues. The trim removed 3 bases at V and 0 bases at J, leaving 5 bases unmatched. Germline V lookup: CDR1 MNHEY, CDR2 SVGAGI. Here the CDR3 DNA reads TGTGCCAGCAGTTATCTGTCGGGAGGCTCCTACAATGAGCAGTTCTTC. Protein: CASSYLSGGSYNEQFF.

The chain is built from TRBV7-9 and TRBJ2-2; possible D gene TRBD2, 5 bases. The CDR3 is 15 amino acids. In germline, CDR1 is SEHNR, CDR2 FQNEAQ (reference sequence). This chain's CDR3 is CVTSRDGLNTGELFF. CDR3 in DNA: TGTGTTACGAGTCGAGACGGACTCAACACCGGGGAGCTGTTTTTT.

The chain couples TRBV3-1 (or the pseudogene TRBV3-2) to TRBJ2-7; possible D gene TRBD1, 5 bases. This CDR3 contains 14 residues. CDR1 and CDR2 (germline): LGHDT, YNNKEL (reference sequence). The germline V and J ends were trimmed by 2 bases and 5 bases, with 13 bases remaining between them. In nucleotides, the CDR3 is TGTGCCAGCAGCCAACTAGACAGTTTCCACGAGCAGTACTTC. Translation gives CASSQLDSFHEQYF.

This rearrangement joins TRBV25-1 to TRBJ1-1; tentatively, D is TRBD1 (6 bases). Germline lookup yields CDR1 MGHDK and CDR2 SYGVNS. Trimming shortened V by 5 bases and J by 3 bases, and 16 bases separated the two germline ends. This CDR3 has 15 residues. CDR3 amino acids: CASSPQGNKYTEAFF. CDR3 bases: TGTGCCAGCAGTCCCCAGGGGAATAAATACACTGAAGCTTTCTTT. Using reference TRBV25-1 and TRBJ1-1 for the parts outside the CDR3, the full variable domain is EADIYQTPRYLVIGTGKKITLECSQTMGHDKMYWYQQDPGMELHLIHYSYGVNSTEKGDLSSESTVSRIRTEHFPLTLESARPSHTSQYLCASSPQGNKYTEAFFGQGTRLTVV.